The 25 T cell receptor beta chains in this list originate from one sample, sequenced in a study of CD8+ T cells in alopecia areata. Once RNA had been extracted, it was reverse transcribed into cDNA to act as the sequencing template. Here immunoSEQ multiplex PCR was the method, and the copy in TCRdb shows in-frame clones only, minus some. This sample comprises roughly 3,200 clones, none seen once only. Time point in this sample: mouse skin 3 weeks after grafting. Material: skin, obtained at week 3. These receptors were taken from a C3H/HeJ mouse with alopecia areata. This strain has MHC haplotype H2-k.

To note about this clone: All gene names here are mouse names. The read ends 3 residues early relative to the CDR3; the germline J gene fills the gap. V is TRBV19 and J is TRBJ1-6; 12 nucleotides match TRBD1. TRBJ1-6 is known as an ORF, though its function is uncertain. V lost 5 bases and J lost 3; bases outside the gene matches: 6. Looked up from germline, CDR1 is FNHDT and CDR2 is SITEND (reference sequence). The CDR3 has 17 amino acids. CDR3 DNA (partial): TGTGCCAGCAGCCCTCGGGACAGGGGGCTCTATAATTCGCCC. Encoded protein: CASSPRDRGLYNSP. The CDR3 in full is CASSPRDRGLYNSPLYF.

This clone occurred many times. The germline and genes are mouse ones. From the germline J gene comes the end of the CDR3, since the read stops 4 residues before it. The chain links TRBV19 to TRBJ2-7; 11 nucleotides align to TRBD2. The CDR3 has 14 amino acids. V gave up 6 bases and J gave up 1 base; unmatched junction bases: 3. CDR1 and CDR2 (germline): FNHDT, SITEND (reference sequence). CDR3 residues: CASNDWGGSYEQYF. CDR3 DNA, as far as it was read: TGTGCCAGCAACGACTGGGGGGGGTCCTAT.

This clone was counted many times. Any gene name here is a mouse gene name. Read data end 4 residues before the CDR3 end; the end is taken from the germline J gene. The chain carries TRBV1 and TRBJ2-3; 9 nucleotides match TRBD1. The junction had 2 bases not matched to a gene; V was cut back by 4 bases and J by 0 bases. The CDR3 loop spans 15 amino acids. CDR1 and CDR2 (germline): NSQYPW, LRSPGD (reference sequence). The CDR3 is CTCSGDRDSAETLYF. CDR3 DNA (partial): TGCACCTGCAGTGGGGACAGGGATAGTGCAGAA.

In this sample, this clone turned up many times. Here the gene names and germline are mouse. Partial CDR3 DNA: TGCACCTGCAGTGCTCCCCCCTGGGGGGAAAAC. This sequence encodes CTCSAPPWGEN. In full, the CDR3 is CTCSAPPWGENTLYF. This sequence joins TRBV1 and TRBJ2-4; 8 bases are shared with TRBD2. The read stops 4 residues short of the end of the CDR3; the missing end is completed from the germline J gene. CDR1 NSQYPW and CDR2 LRSPGD come from the germline V gene (reference sequence). The CDR3 runs 15 residues.

This clone was seen at least ten times. Here the gene names and germline are mouse. The read is 4 residues too short to cover the CDR3 end, so that end is filled in from the germline J gene. The V gene is TRBV13-2, the J gene TRBJ2-7; 11 bases fit TRBD2. Germline V gives CDR1 NNHNN, CDR2 SYGAGS (reference sequence). CDR3 length: 15 residues. Partial CDR3 DNA: TGTGCCAGCGGTGATGCAACTGGGGGGGCTTAT. Translation: CASGDATGGAY. The whole CDR3 is CASGDATGGAYEQYF.

This clone is deemed medium-sized (0.01 to 0.1%). Gene names and germline refer to mouse. Sequencing ends 4 residues short of the CDR3 end; the germline J gene provides the rest. The gene calls are TRBV1 and TRBJ2-5; perhaps TRBD1 as D (6 bases). CDR3 length: 14 amino acids. Germline V gene lookup returns CDR1 NSQYPW and CDR2 LRSPGD (reference sequence). CDR3 DNA, as far as it was read: TGCACCTGCAGTGCGAGGGGGACAAAAGAC. Protein: CTCSARGTKD. In full, the CDR3 is CTCSARGTKDTQYF.

This clone came up many times. Mouse gene names apply. Read coverage stops 4 residues before the CDR3 terminus; the germline J gene supplies the remainder. The rearrangement joins TRBV12-2 to TRBJ1-1; 10 bases are a match to TRBD1. Germline V gene data show CDR1 as SGHLS and CDR2 as HYDKME. The CDR3 length is 14 residues. The V and J ends lost 3 bases and 3 bases, in that order; junction bases with no gene match: 3. The CDR3 here is CASSTGQGYTEVFF. The DNA read from the CDR3 is TGTGCCAGCTCTACGGGACAGGGGTACACA.

This clone has ten or more counts. The genes are named according to mouse. Read sequence stops 4 residues before the CDR3 end, and the germline J gene provides the missing end. V and J are TRBV13-2 and TRBJ2-5, with 10 bases identical to TRBD2. The CDR3 totals 15 residues. Germline loops: CDR1 NNHNN, CDR2 SYGAGS (reference sequence). CDR3 residues: CASGDWPGGADTQYF. The part of the CDR3 DNA that was read is TGTGCCAGCGGTGATTGGCCTGGGGGGGCAGAC.

By frequency in the sample, this clone is medium-sized. The listed genes are named as in mouse. The read finishes 4 residues shy of the CDR3 end, and the germline J gene is used to complete it. This sequence joins TRBV19 and TRBJ2-1; TRBD2 matches at 11 bases. Germline V gives CDR1 FNHDT, CDR2 SITEND (reference sequence). This CDR3 has 15 residues. The V segment lost 2 bases and the J segment 3 bases; nucleotides outside the gene matches: 1. The CDR3 protein is CASSIGTGGYAEQFF. Incomplete CDR3 DNA: TGTGCCAGCAGTATCGGGACTGGGGGCTATGCT. The variable domain in full, completed from reference TRBV19 and TRBJ2-1, reads GGIITQTPKFLIGQEGQKLTLKCQQNFNHDTMYWYRQDSGKGLRLIYYSITENDLQKGDLSEGYDASREKKSSFSLTVTSAQKNEMAVFLCASSIGTGGYAEQFFGPGTRLTVL.

On this clone itself: Each gene name is a mouse one. The observed sequence ends 4 residues before the CDR3 terminus, with the missing tail filled in from the germline J gene. The chain is built from TRBV19 and TRBJ2-3; D remains ambiguous. Trimming removed 6 bases at V and 0 bases at J, with 8 bases between. Germline CDR1 is FNHDT and CDR2 is SITEND (reference sequence). The CDR3 spans 13 residues. CDR3 protein: CASTDRSAETLYF. CDR3 DNA (partial): TGTGCCAGCACAGATCGGAGTGCAGAA. Supplemented by reference TRBV19 and TRBJ2-3, the full variable domain reads GGIITQTPKFLIGQEGQKLTLKCQQNFNHDTMYWYRQDSGKGLRLIYYSITENDLQKGDLSEGYDASREKKSSFSLTVTSAQKNEMAVFLCASTDRSAETLYFGSGTRLTVL.

Only a few counts were recorded for this clone. The gene names here belong to mouse. The read gets to within 4 residues of the CDR3 end, and the germline J gene fills in the rest. The chain recombines TRBV13-2 with TRBJ2-7; D gene ambiguous. Germline V CDR1 and CDR2: NNHNN, SYGAGS (reference sequence). The CDR3 totals 12 residues. The CDR3 bases that were read are TGTGCCAGCGGTGATGAGGGTTAT. Translated, it gives CASGDEGY. The CDR3, in full, reads CASGDEGYEQYF.

Relative to its sample, this clone is medium-sized. Genes and germline are mouse. Read sequence stops 4 residues before the CDR3 end, and the germline J gene provides the missing end. The chain has TRBV19 and TRBJ1-2; a possible D gene is TRBD1 (5 bases). Looked up from germline, CDR1 is FNHDT and CDR2 is SITEND (reference sequence). This CDR3 has 13 amino acids. V lost 2 bases to trimming and J lost 4 bases, with 9 bases between them. The CDR3 loop is CASSMRGGSDYTF. The CDR3 bases that were read are TGTGCCAGCAGTATGCGGGGGGGCTCC.

This clone is large within its sample. Gene names are the mouse ones. Read data end 4 residues before the CDR3 end; the end is taken from the germline J gene. The genes are TRBV13-3 and TRBJ1-1; the match to TRBD1 covers 11 bases. The CDR3 is 14 residues long. The J segment lost 3 bases and the V segment lost 7 bases, leaving 5 bases of the junction unmatched. CDR1 is NNHDY, CDR2 SYVADS, per germline. Partial CDR3 DNA: TGTGCCAGCGCACCGGGACAGGGGGACACA. This encodes CASAPGQGDT. In full, the CDR3 is CASAPGQGDTEVFF.

Comment on this clone: This may be a read error: a much more frequent sequence differs by one nucleotide. Mouse gene names apply. The read comes to an end 3 residues before the CDR3 does, leaving the germline J gene to fill in the end. The gene calls are TRBV19 and TRBJ1-6; 10 bases are shared with TRBD1. TRBJ1-6 is an open reading frame whose function is uncertain. CDR3 size: 14 residues. The V segment lost 4 bases and the J segment 6 bases; nucleotides outside the gene matches: 1. The germline gives CDR1 FNHDT, CDR2 SITEND (reference sequence). The CDR3 loop is CASSRDRGNSPLYF. The covered CDR3 bases are TGTGCCAGCAGTCGGGACAGGGGTAATTCGCCC.

By its share, this clone is large. Gene names and germline refer to mouse. The observed sequence ends 4 residues before the CDR3 terminus, with the missing tail filled in from the germline J gene. The V gene is TRBV1, the J gene TRBJ2-2; 7 positions match TRBD1. Per germline, CDR1 NSQYPW and CDR2 LRSPGD (reference sequence). Unmatched junction bases numbered 3, after V lost 4 bases and J lost 1 base. This CDR3 region has 15 residues. CDR3 in amino acids: CTCSGRDRNTGQLYF. CDR3 DNA (partial): TGCACCTGCAGTGGCCGGGACAGAAACACCGGG. Filled out from reference TRBV1 and TRBJ2-2, the complete variable domain reads VTLLEQNPRWRLVPRGQAVNLRCILKNSQYPWMSWYQQDLQKQLQWLFTLRSPGDKEVKSLPGADYLATRVTDTELRLQVANMSQGRTLYCTCSGRDRNTGQLYFGEGSKLTVL.

This clone is termed medium-sized. Gene labels here are mouse ones. CDR3 region: CASSRTGDQDTQYF. The CDR3 bases that were read are TGTGCCAGCAGTCGGACAGGGGACCAAGAC. The V gene is TRBV19, the J gene TRBJ2-5; 9 bases match TRBD1. The CDR3 end is not reached by the read, which stops 4 residues before it; the germline J gene fills it in. CDR3 length equals 14 residues. Germline-derived CDR1 and CDR2 are FNHDT and SITEND (reference sequence). The trim removed 4 bases at V and 1 base at J, leaving 1 base unmatched.

On this clone: The genes and germline here are from mouse. The CDR3 end is not reached by the read, which stops 4 residues before it; the germline J gene fills it in. The gene calls are TRBV13-2 and TRBJ2-5; D is unresolved. The germline gives CDR1 NNHNN, CDR2 SYGAGS (reference sequence). The CDR3 contains 12 residues. The CDR3 region is CASGELEDTQYF. The CDR3 bases that were read are TGTGCCAGCGGTGAGCTGGAAGAC.

This clone was observed many times. Mouse germline and gene names are used. The read stops 4 residues short of the end of the CDR3; the missing end is completed from the germline J gene. This chain joins TRBV13-1 and TRBJ2-2, with 7 positions matching TRBD2. The CDR3 runs 14 residues. J gave up 3 bases and V 3 bases, and 2 bases lay outside the gene matches. Germline V gene lookup returns CDR1 NSHNY and CDR2 SYGAGN. CDR3: CASSVTGYTGQLYF. The part of the CDR3 DNA that was read is TGTGCCAGCAGTGTGACTGGGTACACCGGG.

This clone is large within its sample. The listed genes are named as in mouse. The CDR3 goes on 4 residues after the read ends, and that part is filled in from the germline J gene. V is TRBV19 and J is TRBJ2-7; 8 nucleotides match TRBD2. The CDR3 spans 14 residues. In germline, CDR1 is FNHDT, CDR2 SITEND (reference sequence). V lost 6 bases and J lost 0; bases outside the gene matches: 5. The CDR3 spells CASNPTGASYEQYF. CDR3 DNA (partial): TGTGCCAGCAACCCGACTGGGGCCTCCTAT.

This clone has ten or more counts. Genes here carry mouse names. The observed sequence ends 4 residues before the CDR3 terminus, with the missing tail filled in from the germline J gene. The rearrangement joins TRBV13-2 to TRBJ2-4; 11 bases align to TRBD2. The V gene end was trimmed by 5 bases and the J gene end by 0 bases; junction bases not matched to a gene: 5. The CDR3 contains 16 residues. Germline-derived CDR1 and CDR2 are NNHNN and SYGAGS (reference sequence). The sequenced part of the CDR3 DNA is TGTGCCAGCGGCGGACTGGGGGGCGCGAGTCAAAAC. Translating it yields CASGGLGGASQN. The full CDR3 sequence reads CASGGLGGASQNTLYF.

This clone ranks as medium-sized. All gene names here are mouse names. The DNA read from the CDR3 is TGCACCTGCAGTGACCTGGGTAACCAAGAC. Translating gives CTCSDLGNQD. The entire CDR3 protein reads CTCSDLGNQDTQYF. This chain links TRBV1 with TRBJ2-5; weak D call: TRBD2 (5 bases). The sequenced fragment ends 4 residues before the CDR3 boundary, so the rest is inferred from the germline J gene. The CDR3 is 14 residues long. CDR1 and CDR2 (germline): NSQYPW, LRSPGD (reference sequence). Trimming cost V 4 bases and J 0 bases, with 8 bases left between them.

This clone was seen repeatedly, ten times or more. The gene names here belong to mouse. The read finishes 4 residues shy of the CDR3 end, and the germline J gene is used to complete it. The chain carries TRBV29 and TRBJ2-7; D unresolved. This CDR3 is 11 amino acids long. The germline gives CDR1 MSHET, CDR2 SYDVDS. The CDR3 is CASSPLDEQYF. The sequenced part of the CDR3 DNA is TGTGCTAGCAGTCCCCTGGAT.

By share, this clone counts as medium-sized. The genes and germline here are from mouse. Incomplete CDR3 DNA: TGTGCCAGCAGTATAAGAACAGGGGAGTACTACTACTATGCT. This sequence encodes CASSIRTGEYYYYA. The CDR3 in its entirety is CASSIRTGEYYYYAEQFF. This chain joins TRBV19 and TRBJ2-1; TRBD1 aligns across 7 bases. The CDR3 end is not reached by the read, which stops 4 residues before it; the germline J gene fills it in. CDR1 and CDR2 (germline): FNHDT, SITEND (reference sequence). Unmatched junction bases numbered 12, after V lost 1 base and J lost 2 bases. The CDR3 totals 18 residues.

The table lists this clone with many counts. Mouse germline and gene names are used. The read comes to an end 4 residues before the CDR3 does, leaving the germline J gene to fill in the end. This chain joins TRBV13-2 and TRBJ2-4; a possible D gene is TRBD1 (5 bases). The CDR3 sequence is 15 residues long. V dropped 0 bases and J dropped 2 bases, with 10 bases sitting between them. The germline CDR1 and CDR2 sequences are NNHNN and SYGAGS (reference sequence). The CDR3: CASGDAGLDQNTLYF. The sequenced CDR3 bases are TGTGCCAGCGGTGATGCAGGGCTGGATCAAAAC.

This clone is medium-sized within its sample. Germline and genes: mouse. The CDR3 extends 4 residues past the end of the read, so its final part is completed from the germline J gene. The V gene is TRBV14, the J gene TRBJ1-1, with D perhaps TRBD1 (6 bases). The CDR3 runs 14 residues. Germline loops: CDR1 SGHDT, CDR2 FRDEAV. V gave up 2 bases and J gave up 0 bases, with 8 bases separating them. CDR3 sequence: CASSLRQENTEVFF. CDR3 DNA, as far as it was read: TGTGCCAGCAGTTTGCGACAGGAGAACACA.